This T cell receptor beta chain was captured in a study of blood T cell repertoires in COVID-19. Across the study: From the United States, Italy and Spain came samples of acute and convalescent COVID-19. PBMCs, B-cell-depleted T cells, or T cells provided the cDNA or gDNA that made up the material.

Data came from immunoSEQ multiplex PCR; TCRdb stores just in-frame clones and leaves some out. The data contain some 220,000 clones, roughly 80% of them singletons. The V segment lost 2 bases and the J segment 4 bases; nucleotides outside the gene matches: 9. This CDR3 is built from 16 residues. Germline V gene sequence: CDR1 LGHDT, CDR2 YNNKEL (reference sequence). The chain links TRBV3-1 (or the pseudogene TRBV3-2) to TRBJ1-2; 8 bases are shared with TRBD1. Sample: PBMCs or T cells enriched from blood (not recorded which). This clonotype originated in a woman aged 40 to 50 with acute COVID-19. CDR3 region: CASSQLDVQGAYGYTF. The CDR3 DNA reads TGTGCCAGCAGCCAACTGGACGTTCAGGGGGCCTATGGCTACACCTTC.